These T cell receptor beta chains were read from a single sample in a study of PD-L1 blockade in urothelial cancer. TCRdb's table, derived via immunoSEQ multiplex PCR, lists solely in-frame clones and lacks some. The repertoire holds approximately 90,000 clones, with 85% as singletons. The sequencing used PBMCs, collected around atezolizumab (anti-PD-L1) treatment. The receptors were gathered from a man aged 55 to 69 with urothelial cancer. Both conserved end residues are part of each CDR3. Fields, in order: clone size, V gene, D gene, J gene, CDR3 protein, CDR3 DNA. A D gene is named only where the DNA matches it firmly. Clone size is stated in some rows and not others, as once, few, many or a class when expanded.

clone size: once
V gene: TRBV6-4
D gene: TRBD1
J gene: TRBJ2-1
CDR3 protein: CASSRRTGGNNEQFF
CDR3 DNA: TGTGCCAGCAGTCGAAGGACAGGGGGCAACAATGAGCAGTTCTTC

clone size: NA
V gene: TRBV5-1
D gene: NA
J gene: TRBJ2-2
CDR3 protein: CASSLSPDSAGELFF
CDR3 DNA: TGCGCCAGCAGCTTATCTCCGGACAGCGCCGGGGAGCTGTTTTTT

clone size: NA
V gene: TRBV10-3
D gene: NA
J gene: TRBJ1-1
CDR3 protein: CAINAGRGEMNTEAFF
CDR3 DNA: TGTGCCATCAACGCCGGGAGGGGGGAAATGAACACTGAAGCTTTCTTT

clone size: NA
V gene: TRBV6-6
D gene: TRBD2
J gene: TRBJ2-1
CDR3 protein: CASSPSGTEQFF
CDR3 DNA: TGTGCCAGCAGTCCGAGCGGGACCGAGCAGTTCTTC

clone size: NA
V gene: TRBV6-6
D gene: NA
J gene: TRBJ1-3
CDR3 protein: CASKPGPGNTIYF
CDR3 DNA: TGTGCCAGCAAACCAGGGCCCGGAAACACCATATATTTT

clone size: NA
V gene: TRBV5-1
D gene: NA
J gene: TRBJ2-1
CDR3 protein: CASSLNNNEQFF
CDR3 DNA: TGCGCCAGCAGCTTAAACAACAATGAGCAGTTCTTC

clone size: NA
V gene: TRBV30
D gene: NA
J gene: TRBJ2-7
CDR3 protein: CAWSHGGSSYEQYF
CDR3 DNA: TGTGCCTGGAGTCATGGCGGGTCCTCCTACGAGCAGTACTTC

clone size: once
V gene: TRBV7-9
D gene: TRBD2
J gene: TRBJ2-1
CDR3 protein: CASSLMASSGNPYNEQFF
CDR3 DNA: TGTGCCAGCAGCTTAATGGCCTCTAGCGGAAACCCCTACAATGAGCAGTTCTTC

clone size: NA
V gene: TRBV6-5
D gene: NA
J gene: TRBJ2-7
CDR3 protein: CASSYGVAGSYEQYF
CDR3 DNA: TGTGCCAGCAGTTACGGGGTGGCGGGGTCCTACGAGCAGTACTTC

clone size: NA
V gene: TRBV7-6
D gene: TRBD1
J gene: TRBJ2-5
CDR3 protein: CASSRPNRDRGQETQYF
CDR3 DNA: TGTGCCAGCAGCCGACCAAATCGGGACAGGGGGCAAGAGACCCAGTACTTC

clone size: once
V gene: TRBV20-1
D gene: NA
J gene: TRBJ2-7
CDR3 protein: CSARVSYEQYF
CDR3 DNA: TGCAGTGCTAGAGTATCCTACGAGCAGTACTTC

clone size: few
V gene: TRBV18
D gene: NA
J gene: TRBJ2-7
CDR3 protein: CASSPEQAFSYEQYF
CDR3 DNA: TGTGCCAGCTCACCGGAACAGGCTTTCTCCTACGAGCAGTACTTC

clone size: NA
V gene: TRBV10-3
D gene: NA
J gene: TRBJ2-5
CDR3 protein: CAISVRGSGETQYF
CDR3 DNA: TGTGCCATCAGTGTACGGGGTAGTGGGGAGACCCAGTACTTC

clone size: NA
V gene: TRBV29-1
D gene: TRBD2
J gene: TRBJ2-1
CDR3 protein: CSAYGLDNEQFF
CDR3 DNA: TGCAGCGCCTACGGACTAGACAATGAGCAGTTCTTC

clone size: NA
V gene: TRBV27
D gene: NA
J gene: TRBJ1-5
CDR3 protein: CASRGITGGGPQHF
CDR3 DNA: TGTGCCAGCAGAGGGATTACTGGGGGGGGGCCCCAGCATTTT

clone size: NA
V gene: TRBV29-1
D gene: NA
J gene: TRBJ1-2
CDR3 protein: CSVAPRGWYGYTF
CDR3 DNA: TGCAGCGTTGCCCCTCGGGGGTGGTATGGCTACACCTTC

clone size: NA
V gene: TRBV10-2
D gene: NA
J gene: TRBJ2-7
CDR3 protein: CASSNLVSRGYEQYF
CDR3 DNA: TGCGCCAGCAGTAACCTAGTTTCCAGGGGCTACGAGCAGTACTTC

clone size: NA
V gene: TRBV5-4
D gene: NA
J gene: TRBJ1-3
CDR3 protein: CASSWGDTIYF
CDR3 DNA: TGTGCCAGCAGCTGGGGGGACACCATATATTTT

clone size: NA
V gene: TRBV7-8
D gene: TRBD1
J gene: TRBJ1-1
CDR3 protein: CASSATGGVNTEAFF
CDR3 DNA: TGTGCCAGCAGCGCGACAGGGGGCGTGAACACTGAAGCTTTCTTT

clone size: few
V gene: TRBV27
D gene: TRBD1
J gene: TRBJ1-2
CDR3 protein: CASRPGQRNYGYTF
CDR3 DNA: TGTGCCAGCAGACCGGGACAGAGGAACTATGGCTACACCTTC

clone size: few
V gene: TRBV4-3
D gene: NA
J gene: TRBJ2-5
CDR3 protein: CASSQGSRGAQETQYF
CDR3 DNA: TGCGCCAGCAGCCAAGGTAGCAGGGGCGCCCAAGAGACCCAGTACTTC

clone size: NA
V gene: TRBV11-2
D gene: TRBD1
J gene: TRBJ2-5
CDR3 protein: CASSSGQGRETQYF
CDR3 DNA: TGTGCCAGCAGCTCAGGACAGGGGAGGGAGACCCAGTACTTC

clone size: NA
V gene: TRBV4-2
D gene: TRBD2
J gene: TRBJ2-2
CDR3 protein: CASSQAKAFGLVGNTGELFF
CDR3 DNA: TGTGCCAGCAGCCAGGCCAAAGCTTTCGGACTAGTGGGAAACACCGGGGAGCTGTTTTTT

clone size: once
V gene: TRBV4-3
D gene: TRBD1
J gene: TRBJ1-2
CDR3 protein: CASSQDRTGYGYTF
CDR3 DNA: TGCGCCAGCAGCCAAGACCGGACAGGGTATGGCTACACCTTC

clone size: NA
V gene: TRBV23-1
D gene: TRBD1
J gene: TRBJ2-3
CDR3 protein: CASSHLPGQSTDTQYF
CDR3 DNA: TGCGCCAGCAGTCACCTACCGGGACAGAGCACAGATACGCAGTATTTT

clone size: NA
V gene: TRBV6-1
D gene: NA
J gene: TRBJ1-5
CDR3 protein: CASRRVSNQPQHF
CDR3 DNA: TGTGCCAGCAGGAGGGTTAGCAATCAGCCCCAGCATTTT

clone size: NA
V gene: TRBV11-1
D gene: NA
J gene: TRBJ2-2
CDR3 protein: CASSHQGSTGELFF
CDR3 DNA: TGTGCCAGCAGCCATCAGGGGTCGACCGGGGAGCTGTTTTTT

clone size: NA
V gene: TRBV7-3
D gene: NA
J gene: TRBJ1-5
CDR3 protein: CASSSGVNQPQHF
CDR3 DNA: TGTGCCAGCAGCTCCGGGGTCAATCAGCCCCAGCATTTT

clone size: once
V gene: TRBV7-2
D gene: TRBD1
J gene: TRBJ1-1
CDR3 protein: CASSSGQGPNTEAFF
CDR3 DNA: TGTGCCAGCAGCTCGGGACAGGGACCGAACACTGAAGCTTTCTTT

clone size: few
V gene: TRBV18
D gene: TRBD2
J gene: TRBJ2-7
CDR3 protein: CASSLRTSGTYEQYF
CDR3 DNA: TGTGCCAGCTCACTTCGGACTAGCGGAACCTACGAGCAGTACTTC

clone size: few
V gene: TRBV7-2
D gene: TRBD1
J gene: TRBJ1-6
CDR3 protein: CASSKLQGISNSPLHF
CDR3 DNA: TGTGCCAGCAGCAAGCTACAGGGGATCTCTAATTCACCCCTCCACTTT

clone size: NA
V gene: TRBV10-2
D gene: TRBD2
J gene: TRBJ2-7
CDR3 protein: CASNPLAGSSYEQYF
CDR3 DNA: TGCGCCAGCAACCCATTAGCGGGATCCTCCTACGAGCAGTACTTC

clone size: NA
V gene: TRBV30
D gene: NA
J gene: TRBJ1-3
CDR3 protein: CAWSVRGREVSGNTIYF
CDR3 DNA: TGTGCCTGGAGTGTACGGGGCAGGGAGGTATCTGGAAACACCATATATTTT

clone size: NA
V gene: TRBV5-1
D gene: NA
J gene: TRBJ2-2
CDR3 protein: CASSPRTDTGELFF
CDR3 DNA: TGCGCCAGCAGCCCGAGGACAGACACCGGGGAGCTGTTTTTT

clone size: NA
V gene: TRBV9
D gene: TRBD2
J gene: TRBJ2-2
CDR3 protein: CASSVALAGVSGELFF
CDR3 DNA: TGTGCCAGCAGCGTAGCACTAGCGGGAGTTTCCGGGGAGCTGTTTTTT

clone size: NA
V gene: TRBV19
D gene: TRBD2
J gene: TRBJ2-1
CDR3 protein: CASRRLAGVLSYNEQFF
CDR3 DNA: TGTGCCAGTCGGAGACTAGCGGGAGTATTGTCCTACAATGAGCAGTTCTTC

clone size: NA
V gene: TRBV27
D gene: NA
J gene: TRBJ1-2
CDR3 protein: CASSLTVGGPNYGYTF
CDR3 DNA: TGTGCCAGCAGTTTAACTGTTGGGGGCCCTAACTATGGCTACACCTTC

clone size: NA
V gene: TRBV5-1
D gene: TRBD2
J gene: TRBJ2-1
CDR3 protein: CASSQYSGGAANEQFF
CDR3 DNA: TGCGCCAGCAGCCAATATAGCGGGGGGGCGGCGAATGAGCAGTTCTTC

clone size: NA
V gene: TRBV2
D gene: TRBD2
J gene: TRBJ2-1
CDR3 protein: CASSVGTSGMTLYNEQFF
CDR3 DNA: TGTGCCAGCAGTGTAGGGACTAGCGGAATGACCTTGTACAATGAGCAGTTCTTC

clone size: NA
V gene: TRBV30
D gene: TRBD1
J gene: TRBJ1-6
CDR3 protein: CAWTGTGNSPLHF
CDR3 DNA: TGTGCCTGGACGGGGACAGGGAATTCACCCCTCCACTTT

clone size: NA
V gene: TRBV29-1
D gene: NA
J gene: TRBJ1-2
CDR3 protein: CSVGPGTSYGYTF
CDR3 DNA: TGCAGCGTAGGACCCGGGACATCCTATGGCTACACCTTC

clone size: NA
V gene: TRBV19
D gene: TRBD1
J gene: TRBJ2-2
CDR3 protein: CASIRDRENTGELFF
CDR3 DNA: TGTGCCAGTATTCGGGACAGGGAGAACACCGGGGAGCTGTTTTTT

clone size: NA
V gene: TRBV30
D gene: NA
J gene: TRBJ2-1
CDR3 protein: CAWRNQGPQFF
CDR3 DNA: TGTGCCTGGAGGAACCAGGGGCCACAGTTCTTC

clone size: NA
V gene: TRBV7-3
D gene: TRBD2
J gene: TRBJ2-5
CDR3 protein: CASSSRGTSGRETQYF
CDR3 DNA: TGTGCCAGCAGCTCGCGGGGGACTAGCGGCCGAGAGACCCAGTACTTC

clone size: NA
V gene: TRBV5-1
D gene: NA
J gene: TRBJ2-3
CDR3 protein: CASSLAGRERLDTQYF
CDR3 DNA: TGCGCCAGCAGCTTGGCAGGCAGGGAAAGATTAGATACGCAGTATTTT

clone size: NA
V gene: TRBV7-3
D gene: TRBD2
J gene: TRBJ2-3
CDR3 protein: CASSLRAGETDTQYF
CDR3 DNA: TGTGCCAGCAGCTTACGAGCGGGGGAAACAGATACGCAGTATTTT

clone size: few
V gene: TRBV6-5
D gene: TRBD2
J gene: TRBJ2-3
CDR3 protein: CASGRGRGGTDTQYF
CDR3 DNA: TGTGCCAGCGGTCGCGGGAGAGGGGGCACAGATACGCAGTATTTT

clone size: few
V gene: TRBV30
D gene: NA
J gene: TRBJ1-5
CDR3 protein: CAWTKSENQPQHF
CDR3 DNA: TGTGCCTGGACCAAGAGTGAAAATCAGCCCCAGCATTTT

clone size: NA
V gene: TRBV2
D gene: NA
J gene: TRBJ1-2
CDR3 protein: CASRRGNGYTF
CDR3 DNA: TGTGCCAGCAGGAGGGGGAATGGCTACACCTTC

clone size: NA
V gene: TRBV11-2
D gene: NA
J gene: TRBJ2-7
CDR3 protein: CASGDGAGTYEQYF
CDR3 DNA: TGTGCCAGCGGAGACGGGGCGGGGACCTACGAGCAGTACTTC